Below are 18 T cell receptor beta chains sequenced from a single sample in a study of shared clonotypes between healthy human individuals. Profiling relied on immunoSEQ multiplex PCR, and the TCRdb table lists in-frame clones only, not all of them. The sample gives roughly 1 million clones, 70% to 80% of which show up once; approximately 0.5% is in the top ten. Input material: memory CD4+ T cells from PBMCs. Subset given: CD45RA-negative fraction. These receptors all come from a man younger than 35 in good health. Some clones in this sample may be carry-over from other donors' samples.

CDR3 sequence reads: CASSAGGRETQYF. CDR3 DNA: TGTGCCAGCAGTGCGGGAGGGCGAGAGACCCAGTACTTC. The chain recombines TRBV28 with TRBJ2-5, with TRBD2 identical over 9 bases. The CDR3 has 13 residues. CDR1 and CDR2 from the germline V gene are MDHEN and SYDVKM. V lost 5 bases to trimming and J lost 4 bases; unmatched junction nucleotides: 2.

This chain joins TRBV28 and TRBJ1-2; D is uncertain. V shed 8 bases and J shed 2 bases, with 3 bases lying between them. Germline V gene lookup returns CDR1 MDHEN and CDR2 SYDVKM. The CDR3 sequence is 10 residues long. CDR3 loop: CASQNYGYTF. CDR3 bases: TGTGCCAGCCAGAACTATGGCTACACCTTC.

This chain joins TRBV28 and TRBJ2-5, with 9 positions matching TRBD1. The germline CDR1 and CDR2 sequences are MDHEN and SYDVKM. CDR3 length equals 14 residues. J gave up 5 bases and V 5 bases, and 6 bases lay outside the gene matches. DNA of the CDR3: TGTGCCAGCAGTGTTACAGGGGGCTGGGAGACCCAGTACTTC. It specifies CASSVTGGWETQYF.

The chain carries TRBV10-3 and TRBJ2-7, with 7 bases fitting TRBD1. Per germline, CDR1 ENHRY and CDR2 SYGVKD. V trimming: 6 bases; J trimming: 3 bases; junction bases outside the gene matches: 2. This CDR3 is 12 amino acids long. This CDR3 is CAIRGDSYEQYF. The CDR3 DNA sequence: TGTGCCATCAGAGGGGACAGCTACGAGCAGTACTTC.

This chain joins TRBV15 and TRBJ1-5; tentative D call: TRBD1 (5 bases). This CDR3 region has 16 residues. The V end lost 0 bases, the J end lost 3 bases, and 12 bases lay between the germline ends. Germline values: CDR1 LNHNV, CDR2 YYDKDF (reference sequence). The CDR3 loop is CATSRDPGRVNQPQHF. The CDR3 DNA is TGTGCCACCAGCAGAGATCCGGGCAGGGTCAATCAGCCCCAGCATTTT.

The CDR3: CAWTSGWGYEQYF. As DNA, the CDR3 is TGTGCCTGGACCTCGGGGTGGGGGTACGAGCAGTACTTC. This chain joins TRBV30 and TRBJ2-7, with D tentatively TRBD1 or TRBD2 (5 bases each). Germline CDR1 is GTSNPN and CDR2 is SVGIG (reference sequence). The V end lost 4 bases, the J end lost 4 bases, and 14 bases lay between the germline ends. CDR3 length: 13 residues.

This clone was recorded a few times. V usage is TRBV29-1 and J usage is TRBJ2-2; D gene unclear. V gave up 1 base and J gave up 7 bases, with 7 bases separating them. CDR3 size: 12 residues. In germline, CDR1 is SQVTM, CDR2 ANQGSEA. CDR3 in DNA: TGCAGCGTTGAAGGTCGGGTCGGGGAGCTGTTTTTT. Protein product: CSVEGRVGELFF.

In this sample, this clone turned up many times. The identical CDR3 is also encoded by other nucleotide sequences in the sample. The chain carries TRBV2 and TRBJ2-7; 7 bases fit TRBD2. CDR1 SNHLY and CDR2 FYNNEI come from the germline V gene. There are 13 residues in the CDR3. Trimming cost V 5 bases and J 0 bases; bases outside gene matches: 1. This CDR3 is CASSSGISYEQYF. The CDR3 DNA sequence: TGTGCCAGCAGTAGCGGGATCTCCTACGAGCAGTACTTC.

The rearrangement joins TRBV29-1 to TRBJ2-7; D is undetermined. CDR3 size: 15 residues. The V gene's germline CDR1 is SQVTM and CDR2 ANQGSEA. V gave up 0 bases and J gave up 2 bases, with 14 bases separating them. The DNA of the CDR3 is TGCAGCGTTGAAGATGACGGCAGGATCCCCTACGAGCAGTACTTC. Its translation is CSVEDDGRIPYEQYF.

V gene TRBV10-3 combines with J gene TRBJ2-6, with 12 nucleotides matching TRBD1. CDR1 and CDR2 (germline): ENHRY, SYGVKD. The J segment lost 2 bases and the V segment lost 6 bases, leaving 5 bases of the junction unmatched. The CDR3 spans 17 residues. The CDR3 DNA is TGTGCCATCAGCCCCGGGACAGGGGGCCCTGGGGCCAACGTCCTGACTTTC. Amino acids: CAISPGTGGPGANVLTF.

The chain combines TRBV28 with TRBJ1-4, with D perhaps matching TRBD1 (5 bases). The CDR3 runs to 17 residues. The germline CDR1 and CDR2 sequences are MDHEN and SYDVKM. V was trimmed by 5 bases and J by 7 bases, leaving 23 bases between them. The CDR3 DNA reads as TGTGCCAGCAGTCCTGGCGGGGCCCGGGGCATTGGTGAAAAACTGTTTTTT. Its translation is CASSPGGARGIGEKLFF.

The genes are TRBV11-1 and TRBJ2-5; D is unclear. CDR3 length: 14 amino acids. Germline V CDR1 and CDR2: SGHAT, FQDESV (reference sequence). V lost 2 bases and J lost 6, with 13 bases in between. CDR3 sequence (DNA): TGTGCCAGCAGCTTAAGGACGGCCGGAAAGACCCAGTACTTC. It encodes CASSLRTAGKTQYF.

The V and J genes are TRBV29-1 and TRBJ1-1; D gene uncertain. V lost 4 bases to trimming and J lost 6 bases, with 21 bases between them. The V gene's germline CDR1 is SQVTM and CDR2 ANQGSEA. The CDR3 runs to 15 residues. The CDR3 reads CSVVLRFVPRAEAFF. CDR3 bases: TGCAGCGTTGTCTTAAGGTTCGTCCCTCGGGCTGAAGCTTTCTTT.

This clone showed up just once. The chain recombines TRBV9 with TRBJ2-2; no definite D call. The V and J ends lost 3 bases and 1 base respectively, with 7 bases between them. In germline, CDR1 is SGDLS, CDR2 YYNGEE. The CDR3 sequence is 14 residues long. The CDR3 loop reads CASSGVLNTGELFF. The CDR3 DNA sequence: TGTGCCAGCAGCGGGGTATTGAACACCGGGGAGCTGTTTTTT.

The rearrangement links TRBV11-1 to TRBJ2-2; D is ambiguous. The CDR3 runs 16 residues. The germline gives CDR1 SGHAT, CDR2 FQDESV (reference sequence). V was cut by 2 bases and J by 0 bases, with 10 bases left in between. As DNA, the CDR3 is TGTGCCAGCAGCTTAACTCTCGATGCGAACACCGGGGAGCTGTTTTTT. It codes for CASSLTLDANTGELFF.

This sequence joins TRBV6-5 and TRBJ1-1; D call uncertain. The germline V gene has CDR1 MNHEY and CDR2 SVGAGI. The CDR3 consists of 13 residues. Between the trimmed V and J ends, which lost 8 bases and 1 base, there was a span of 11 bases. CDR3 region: CASVKSGNTEAFF. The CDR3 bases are TGTGCCAGCGTCAAATCCGGGAACACTGAAGCTTTCTTT.

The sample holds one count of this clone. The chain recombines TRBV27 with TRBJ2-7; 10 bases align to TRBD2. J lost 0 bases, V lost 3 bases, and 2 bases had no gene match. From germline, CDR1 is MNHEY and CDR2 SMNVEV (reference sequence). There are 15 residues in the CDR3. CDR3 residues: CASSFSGRDSYEQYF. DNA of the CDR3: TGTGCCAGCAGTTTCAGCGGGAGGGACTCCTACGAGCAGTACTTC.

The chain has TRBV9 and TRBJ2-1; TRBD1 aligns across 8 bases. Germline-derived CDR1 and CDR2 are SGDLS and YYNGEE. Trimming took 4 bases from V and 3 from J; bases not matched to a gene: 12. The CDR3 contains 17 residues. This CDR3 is CASSNTGGSGLYNEQFF. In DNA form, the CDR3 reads TGTGCCAGCAGCAACACAGGGGGTAGTGGCCTCTACAATGAGCAGTTCTTC.